The source of this T cell receptor (beta chain) is a study of T-cell reconstitution after alpha-beta-depleted transplantation in children. Findings of the study overall: From newly produced T cells came most of the T-cell counts and diversity one year after transplant.

The TCRbeta library incorporated unique molecular identifiers. TCRdb called the PCR reads again in MiXCR, with one record for every CDR3 protein. The table includes hundreds of thousands of distinct CDR3 sequences, approximately 12% detected once. In regard to this clonotype: As yet, its antigen is unknown.

The CDR3 extends over 13 amino acids. Germline V lookup: CDR1 SQVTM, CDR2 ANQGSEA. J was trimmed by 6 bases and V by 7 bases; bases with no gene match: 12. The material sequenced was PBMCs, mostly from graft donor cells, taken 360 days after TCRalphabeta/CD19-depleted stem cell transplant. This TCR derives from a male patient aged 10-17 years who had a stem cell transplant for acute myeloid leukemia, so the T cells may come from the graft donor. The chain joins TRBV29-1 to TRBJ2-7; 7 bases are shared with TRBD2. The CDR3 reads CSGRLASRGEQYF. CDR3 coding DNA: TGCAGCGGGCGACTAGCCTCAAGGGGCGAGCAGTACTTC.